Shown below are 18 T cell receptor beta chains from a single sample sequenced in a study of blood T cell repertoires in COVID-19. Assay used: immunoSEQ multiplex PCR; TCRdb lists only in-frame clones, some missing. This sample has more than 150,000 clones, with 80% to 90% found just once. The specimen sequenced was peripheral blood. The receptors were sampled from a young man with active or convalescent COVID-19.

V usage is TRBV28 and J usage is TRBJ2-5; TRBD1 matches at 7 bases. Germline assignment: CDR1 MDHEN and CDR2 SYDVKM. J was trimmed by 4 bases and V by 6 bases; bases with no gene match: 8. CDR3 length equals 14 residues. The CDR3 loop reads CASRQDRELETQYF. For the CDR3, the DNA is TGTGCCAGCAGACAAGACAGGGAGTTAGAGACCCAGTACTTC.

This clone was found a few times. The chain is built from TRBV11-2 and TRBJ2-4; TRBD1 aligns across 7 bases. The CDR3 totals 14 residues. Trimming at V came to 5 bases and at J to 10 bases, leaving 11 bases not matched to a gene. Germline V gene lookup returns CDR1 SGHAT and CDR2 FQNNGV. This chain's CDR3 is CASSPLTGFGIQYF. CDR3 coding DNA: TGTGCCAGCAGCCCACTGACAGGGTTTGGAATTCAGTACTTC.

CDR3 sequence: CASSLTRDTGETQYF. CDR3 bases: TGTGCCAGCAGTCTCACGAGGGACACTGGGGAGACCCAGTACTTC. The rearrangement uses TRBV28 and TRBJ2-5; weak D call: TRBD1 (6 bases). The germline V gene encodes CDR1 MDHEN and CDR2 SYDVKM. V dropped 5 bases and J dropped 5 bases, with 18 bases sitting between them. CDR3 length: 15 amino acids.

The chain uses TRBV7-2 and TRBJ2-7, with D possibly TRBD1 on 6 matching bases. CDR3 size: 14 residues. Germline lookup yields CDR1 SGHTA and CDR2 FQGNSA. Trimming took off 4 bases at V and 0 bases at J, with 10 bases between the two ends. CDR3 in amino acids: CASSWTETSYEQYV. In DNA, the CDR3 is TGTGCCAGCAGCTGGACAGAAACCTCCTACGAGCAGTACGTC.

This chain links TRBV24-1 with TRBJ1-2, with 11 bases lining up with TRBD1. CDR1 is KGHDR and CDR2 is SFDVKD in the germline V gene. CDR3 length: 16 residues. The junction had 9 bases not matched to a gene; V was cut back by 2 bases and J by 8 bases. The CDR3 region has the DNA TGTGCCACCAGTGATTGGACAGGGGGCGCGCCCAGCGGCTACACCTTC. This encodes CATSDWTGGAPSGYTF.

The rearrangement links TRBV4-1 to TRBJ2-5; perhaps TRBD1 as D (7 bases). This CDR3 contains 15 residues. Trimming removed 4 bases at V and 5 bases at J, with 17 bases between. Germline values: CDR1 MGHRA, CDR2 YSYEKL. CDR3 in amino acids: CASSLRQGGWETQYF. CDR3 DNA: TGCGCCAGCAGCCTCCGACAGGGAGGATGGGAGACCCAGTACTTC.

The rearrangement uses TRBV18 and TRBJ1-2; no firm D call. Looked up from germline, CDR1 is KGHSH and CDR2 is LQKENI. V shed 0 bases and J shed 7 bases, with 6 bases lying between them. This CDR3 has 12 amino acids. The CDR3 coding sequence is TGTGCCAGCTCACCACCCGAGGCTGGCTACACCTTC. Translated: CASSPPEAGYTF.

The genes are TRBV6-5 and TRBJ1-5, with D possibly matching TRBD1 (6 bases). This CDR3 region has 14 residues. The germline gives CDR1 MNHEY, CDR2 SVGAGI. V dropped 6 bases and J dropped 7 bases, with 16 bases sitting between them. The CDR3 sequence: CASRQQGDRQPQHF. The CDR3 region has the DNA TGTGCCAGCAGGCAACAGGGAGATCGCCAGCCCCAGCATTTT.

The CDR3, as DNA: TGTGCCAGCAGCTCGCGGCGGACTGCCTACAATGAGCAGTTCTTC. This encodes CASSSRRTAYNEQFF. J is TRBJ2-1 and V is TRBV7-2; maybe TRBD2 (5 bases). The CDR3 runs to 15 residues. CDR1 and CDR2 from the germline V gene are SGHTA and FQGNSA. Trimming removed 4 bases from V and 2 bases from J, with 12 bases in between. Complete variable domain (other parts from reference TRBV7-2 and TRBJ2-1): GAGVSQSPSNKVTEKGKDVELRCDPISGHTALYWYRQSLGQGLEFLIYFQGNSAPDKSGLPSDRFSAERTGGSVSTLTIQRTQQEDSAVYLCASSSRRTAYNEQFFGPGTRLTVL.

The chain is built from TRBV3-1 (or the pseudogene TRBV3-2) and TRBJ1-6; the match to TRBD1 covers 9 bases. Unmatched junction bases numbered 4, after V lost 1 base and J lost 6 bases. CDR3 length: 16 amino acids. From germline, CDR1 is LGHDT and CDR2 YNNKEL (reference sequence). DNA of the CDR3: TGTGCCAGCAGCCAAGCGGGACAGGGTTTTAATTCACCCCTCCACTTT. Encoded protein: CASSQAGQGFNSPLHF.

The CDR3 sequence: CASSLRGNSNQPQHF. The CDR3 DNA sequence: TGTGCCAGCAGCTTAAGGGGGAATAGCAATCAGCCCCAGCATTTT. The chain has TRBV11-2 and TRBJ1-5; a weak D match, TRBD1 (6 bases). The germline V gene has CDR1 SGHAT and CDR2 FQNNGV. The V end was cut by 2 bases, the J end by 0 bases, with 8 bases between. The CDR3 is made up of 15 amino acids. The full variable domain, rest sourced from reference TRBV11-2 and TRBJ1-5, is EAGVAQSPRYKIIEKRQSVAFWCNPISGHATLYWYQQILGQGPKLLIQFQNNGVVDDSQLPKDRFSAERLKGVDSTLKIQPAKLEDSAVYLCASSLRGNSNQPQHFGDGTRLSIL.

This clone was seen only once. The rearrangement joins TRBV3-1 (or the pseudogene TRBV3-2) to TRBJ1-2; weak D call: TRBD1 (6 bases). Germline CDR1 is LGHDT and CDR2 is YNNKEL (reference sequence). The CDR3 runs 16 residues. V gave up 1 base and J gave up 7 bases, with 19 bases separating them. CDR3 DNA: TGTGCCAGCAGCCAAGTGGAAACAGGGCAGCGCGGTGGCTACACCTTC. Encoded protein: CASSQVETGQRGGYTF.

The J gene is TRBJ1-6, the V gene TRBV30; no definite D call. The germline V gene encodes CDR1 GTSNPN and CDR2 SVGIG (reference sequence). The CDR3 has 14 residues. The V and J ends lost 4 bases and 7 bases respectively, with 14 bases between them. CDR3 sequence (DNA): TGTGCCTGGACCAGTCTCAGTCACAATTCACCCCTCCACTTT. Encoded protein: CAWTSLSHNSPLHF.

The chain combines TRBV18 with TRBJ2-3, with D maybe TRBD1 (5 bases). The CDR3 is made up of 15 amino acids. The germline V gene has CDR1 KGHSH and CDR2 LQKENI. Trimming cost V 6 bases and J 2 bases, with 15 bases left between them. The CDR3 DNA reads TGTGCCAGCTCGCCTAAAGACAGATCCACAGATACGCAGTATTTT. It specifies CASSPKDRSTDTQYF.

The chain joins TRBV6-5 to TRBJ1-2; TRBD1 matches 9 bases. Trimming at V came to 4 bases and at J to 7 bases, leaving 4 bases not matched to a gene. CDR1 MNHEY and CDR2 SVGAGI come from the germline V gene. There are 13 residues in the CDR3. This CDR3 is CASSCGQGCGYTF. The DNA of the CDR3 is TGTGCCAGCAGTTGCGGACAGGGGTGTGGCTACACCTTC.

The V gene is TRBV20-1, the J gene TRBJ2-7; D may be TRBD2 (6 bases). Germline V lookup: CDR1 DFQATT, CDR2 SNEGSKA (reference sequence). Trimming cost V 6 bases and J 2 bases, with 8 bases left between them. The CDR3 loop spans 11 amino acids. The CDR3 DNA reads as TGCAGTGCCGGGGGACCCTACGAGCAGTACTTC. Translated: CSAGGPYEQYF.

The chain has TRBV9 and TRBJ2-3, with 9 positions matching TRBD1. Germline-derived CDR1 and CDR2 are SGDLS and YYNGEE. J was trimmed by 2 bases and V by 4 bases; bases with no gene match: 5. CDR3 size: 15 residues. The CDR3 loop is CASSLDRGITDTQYF. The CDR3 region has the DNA TGTGCCAGCAGCCTCGACAGGGGGATCACAGATACGCAGTATTTT.

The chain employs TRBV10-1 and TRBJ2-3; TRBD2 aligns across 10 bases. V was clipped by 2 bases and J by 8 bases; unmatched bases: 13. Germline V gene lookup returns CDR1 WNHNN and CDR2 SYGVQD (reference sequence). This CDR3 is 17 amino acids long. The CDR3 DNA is TGCGCCAGCAGTGAGCCAGGCCTAGCGGGGGCATTCGGTACGCAGTATTTT. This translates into CASSEPGLAGAFGTQYF.